The 23 T cell receptor beta chains below all came from one sample that was sequenced in a study of shared clonotypes between healthy human individuals (dated by TCRdb to 2018 to 2021). CD8 naive samples were CD45RO-negative cells positively selected for CCR7, giving a CD45RA+CCR7+ population that excluded TemRA cells. The method behind the library was the immunoSEQ multiplex PCR assay. Entries here come from immuneACCESS through TCRdb and include only in-frame sequences with V and J called. Some clones fail to appear in such tables; in the studies checked, an unresolved V gene covers under half of the shortfall, and the cause of the remainder is unknown. This sample lists 660,000 or so clones; about 96% were detected once. In total, the top ten clones hold roughly 0.1% of the sample. The sequencing input was naive CD8+ T cells sorted from blood. The cell subset or site label corresponds to: CD45RA+CCR7+. Receptor source: a woman younger than 45 in good health.

This rearrangement joins TRBV5-5 to TRBJ2-1, with 8 bases that match TRBD2. Germline CDR1 is SGHKS and CDR2 is YYEKEE (reference sequence). Germline trimming cut 4 bases from V and 7 bases from J; bases unmatched to any gene: 10. The CDR3 consists of 15 residues. The CDR3 sequence: CASSAGWASGNEQFF. The CDR3 nucleotides read TGTGCCAGCAGCGCCGGATGGGCTAGCGGGAATGAGCAGTTCTTC.

This rearrangement joins TRBV11-2 to TRBJ2-5; 12 bases line up with TRBD2. Germline CDR1 reads SGHAT; CDR2 reads FQNNGV. The CDR3 is 18 amino acids. V lost 5 bases to trimming and J lost 2 bases; unmatched junction nucleotides: 12. CDR3: CASSLRDLAGGPQETQYF. The CDR3 bases are TGTGCCAGCAGCCTCCGGGATCTAGCGGGAGGGCCACAAGAGACCCAGTACTTC.

V is TRBV4-1 and J is TRBJ2-3; D perhaps matches TRBD1 (6 bases). The germline V and J ends were trimmed by 1 base and 4 bases, with 12 bases remaining between them. The germline CDR1 and CDR2 sequences are MGHRA and YSYEKL. CDR3 length: 15 amino acids. CDR3 sequence: CASSQGNRVPDTQYF. CDR3 nucleotides: TGCGCCAGCAGCCAAGGCAACAGGGTCCCAGATACGCAGTATTTT.

The rearrangement uses TRBV7-6 and TRBJ2-1; 12 positions match TRBD2. The CDR3 is 18 amino acids. Germline CDR1 is SGHVS and CDR2 is FNYEAQ. Trimming removed 5 bases from V and 3 bases from J; junction bases left unmatched: 11. This CDR3 is CASSLTNRLAGVYNEQFF. CDR3 coding DNA: TGTGCCAGCAGCCTCACCAACCGACTAGCGGGAGTCTACAATGAGCAGTTCTTC.

The J gene is TRBJ2-1, the V gene TRBV28; D is ambiguous. CDR1 and CDR2 (germline): MDHEN, SYDVKM. V was cut by 7 bases and J by 1 base, with 2 bases left in between. The CDR3 consists of 11 residues. The CDR3 protein is CASKSYNEQFF. CDR3 bases: TGTGCCAGCAAGTCCTACAATGAGCAGTTCTTC.

V usage is TRBV7-8 and J usage is TRBJ2-1; TRBD2 aligns across 7 bases. Germline CDR1 SGHVS, CDR2 FQNEAQ. V lost 5 bases, J lost 6 bases, and 19 bases stayed unmatched. CDR3 length equals 18 residues. The CDR3 nucleotides read TGTGCCAGCAGCGCCGGACGAACTAGCGTCGGAGCTCTCAATGAGCAGTTCTTC. Protein: CASSAGRTSVGALNEQFF.

The gene calls are TRBV5-6 and TRBJ1-1; 12 bases are shared with TRBD1. Per the germline V gene, CDR1 is SGHDT and CDR2 is YYEEEE. The V segment lost 5 bases and the J segment 6 bases; nucleotides outside the gene matches: 5. This CDR3 has 14 residues. The CDR3 sequence is CASSPGQGASEAFF. As DNA, the CDR3 is TGTGCCAGCAGTCCGGGACAGGGGGCTTCTGAAGCTTTCTTT.

The table lists this clone with a count of one. This rearrangement joins TRBV15 to TRBJ2-7; D is ambiguous. This CDR3 comprises 13 residues. Germline lookup yields CDR1 LNHNV and CDR2 YYDKDF (reference sequence). The germline V and J ends were trimmed by 5 bases and 0 bases, with 8 bases remaining between them. The CDR3 here is CATSPGASYEQYF. The CDR3 region has the DNA TGTGCCACCAGCCCCGGAGCCTCCTACGAGCAGTACTTC.

This rearrangement joins TRBV28 to TRBJ2-7; tentatively, D is TRBD2 (6 bases). The CDR3 runs to 14 residues. Deletions cut 4 bases from V and 1 base from J, with 11 bases between. The germline gives CDR1 MDHEN, CDR2 SYDVKM. The CDR3 DNA is TGTGCCAGCAGTTCCGGGAGAAGGTCCTACGAGCAGTACTTC. Translated, it gives CASSSGRRSYEQYF.

The chain couples TRBV28 to TRBJ2-5; the D gene is possibly TRBD2 (5 bases). Trimming took 2 bases from V and 4 from J, leaving 14 bases between them. The CDR3 has 15 residues. Germline-derived CDR1 and CDR2 are MDHEN and SYDVKM. This CDR3 is CASSLVLEGAETQYF. CDR3 sequence (DNA): TGTGCCAGCAGTTTAGTTTTAGAGGGAGCAGAGACCCAGTACTTC.

The rearrangement uses TRBV7-9 and TRBJ2-7; 8 nucleotides align to TRBD1. Unmatched junction bases numbered 16, after V lost 6 bases and J lost 6 bases. This CDR3 comprises 16 residues. CDR1 is SEHNR and CDR2 is FQNEAQ in the germline V gene (reference sequence). The CDR3 spells CASSWDRISRSSEQYF. The CDR3, as DNA: TGTGCCAGCAGTTGGGACAGGATATCGAGAAGCTCCGAGCAGTACTTC.

V gene TRBV14 combines with J gene TRBJ2-4; weak D call: TRBD2 (6 bases). This CDR3 contains 20 residues. V was trimmed by 1 base and J by 2 bases, leaving 24 bases between them. Per germline, CDR1 SGHDN and CDR2 FVKESK. The CDR3 reads CASSQVWVYGADYSKNIQYF. The CDR3 DNA follows: TGTGCCAGCAGCCAAGTATGGGTCTACGGAGCGGACTACTCCAAAAACATTCAGTACTTC.

The J gene is TRBJ1-2, the V gene TRBV28, with 7 bases that match TRBD1. This CDR3 spans 18 amino acids. Germline V gene sequence: CDR1 MDHEN, CDR2 SYDVKM. V lost 6 bases to trimming and J lost 1 base; unmatched junction nucleotides: 17. CDR3 DNA sequence: TGTGCCAGCAGCCTACCCTACCTGACGACAGGGCATAACTATGGCTACACCTTC. Translating it yields CASSLPYLTTGHNYGYTF.

The chain couples TRBV2 to TRBJ1-4, with TRBD1 identical over 7 bases. V lost 6 bases to trimming and J lost 6 bases; unmatched junction nucleotides: 7. CDR1 and CDR2 from the germline V gene are SNHLY and FYNNEI. This CDR3 spans 14 amino acids. The CDR3 DNA follows: TGTGCCAGCAGATCAGGGGGAGATGATGAAAAACTGTTTTTT. The encoded protein is CASRSGGDDEKLFF.

The gene calls are TRBV9 and TRBJ2-7, with 12 nucleotides matching TRBD2. Germline CDR1 and CDR2: SGDLS and YYNGEE. The CDR3 length is 15 residues. Trimming took 3 bases from V and 4 from J; bases not matched to a gene: 5. Here the CDR3 DNA reads TGTGCCAGCAGCGCCTCCGGACTAGCGGGATACGAGCAGTACTTC. Translated, it gives CASSASGLAGYEQYF. Filled out from reference TRBV9 and TRBJ2-7, the complete variable domain reads DSGVTQTPKHLITATGQRVTLRCSPRSGDLSVYWYQQSLDQGLQFLIQYYNGEERAKGNILERFSAQQFPDLHSELNLSSLELGDSALYFCASSASGLAGYEQYFGPGTRLTVT.

The chain recombines TRBV10-1 with TRBJ2-7, with D possibly matching TRBD1 (6 bases). The germline gives CDR1 WNHNN, CDR2 SYGVQD (reference sequence). This CDR3 contains 13 residues. V lost 7 bases and J lost 4, with 14 bases in between. The CDR3 coding sequence is TGCGCCAGCACAGGGGCCCTTGGATACGAGCAGTACTTC. Protein sequence: CASTGALGYEQYF.

The J gene is TRBJ2-3, the V gene TRBV29-1; maybe TRBD2 (5 bases). Germline CDR1 and CDR2: SQVTM and ANQGSEA. V was clipped by 1 base and J by 2 bases, with 7 bases between them. The CDR3 has 13 amino acids. As DNA, the CDR3 is TGCAGCGTTGAAGGGGAGTACACAGATACGCAGTATTTT. It translates to CSVEGEYTDTQYF.

The rearrangement links TRBV9 to TRBJ2-5, with 7 positions matching TRBD2. V shed 0 bases and J 1 base; nucleotides not matched to a gene: 3. CDR1 is SGDLS and CDR2 is YYNGEE in the germline V gene. The CDR3 loop spans 15 amino acids. CDR3 in DNA: TGTGCCAGCAGCGTAGGGGGCGGGGGCCAAGAGACCCAGTACTTC. Translated: CASSVGGGGQETQYF. Combining the CDR3 with reference TRBV9 and TRBJ2-5 gives the whole variable domain DSGVTQTPKHLITATGQRVTLRCSPRSGDLSVYWYQQSLDQGLQFLIQYYNGEERAKGNILERFSAQQFPDLHSELNLSSLELGDSALYFCASSVGGGGQETQYFGPGTRLLVL.

The rearrangement links TRBV7-9 to TRBJ1-2; unclear D gene. The V gene's germline CDR1 is SEHNR and CDR2 FQNEAQ (reference sequence). This CDR3 comprises 12 residues. V lost 5 bases and J 4 bases, leaving 8 bases between the germline ends. The DNA for the CDR3 is TGTGCCAGCAGCGAGGATCCCTATGGCTACACCTTC. It translates to CASSEDPYGYTF.

V usage is TRBV27 and J usage is TRBJ2-7; 9 positions agree with TRBD1. Trimming took 5 bases from V and 5 from J; bases not matched to a gene: 10. The CDR3 runs 15 residues. CDR1 is MNHEY and CDR2 is SMNVEV in the germline V gene (reference sequence). Here the CDR3 reads CASSPIGTGLNEQYF. As DNA, the CDR3 is TGTGCCAGCAGTCCAATAGGGACAGGGCTTAACGAGCAGTACTTC.

The J gene is TRBJ2-7, the V gene TRBV27; no clear D. Trimming shortened V by 4 bases and J by 6 bases, and 10 bases separated the two germline ends. The CDR3 runs 12 residues. Germline V gene data show CDR1 as MNHEY and CDR2 as SMNVEV (reference sequence). CDR3 loop: CASSSGKPEQYF. DNA for the CDR3: TGTGCCAGCAGTTCTGGAAAGCCCGAGCAGTACTTC.

The rearrangement links TRBV5-6 to TRBJ2-7, with 9 bases fitting TRBD1. CDR1 is SGHDT and CDR2 is YYEEEE in the germline V gene. V gave up 0 bases and J gave up 3 bases; unmatched junction bases: 1. The CDR3 extends over 14 amino acids. Here the CDR3 reads CASSLVGQGYEQYF. DNA of the CDR3: TGTGCCAGCAGCTTGGTGGGACAGGGCTACGAGCAGTACTTC.

The gene calls are TRBV7-9 and TRBJ2-1, with D possibly TRBD2 on 5 matching bases. Trimming shortened V by 3 bases and J by 7 bases, and 7 bases separated the two germline ends. Germline V CDR1 and CDR2: SEHNR, FQNEAQ (reference sequence). The CDR3 length is 12 residues. The CDR3 bases are TGTGCCAGCAGCTTGACGGGAAATGAGCAGTTCTTC. Translating gives CASSLTGNEQFF.